A single sample gave rise to the 4 T cell receptor beta chains below, sequenced in a study of CD8 T cells in Susac syndrome. Reverse transcription of roughly 0.45 to 1 ug RNA used random hexamers. One entry per CDR3 protein results from TCRdb running MiXCR on the immunoSEQ multiplex PCR reads. The table shows around 300,000 distinct CDR3 sequences, with approximately 91% occurring only once. Sample: CD8+ T cells from PBMCs. The receptors were gathered from a human donor with multiple sclerosis.

This chain uses TRBV19 with TRBJ1-2; tentatively, D is TRBD1 (6 bases). This CDR3 contains 14 residues. V lost 9 bases to trimming and J lost 7 bases, with 21 bases between them. Germline V gene lookup returns CDR1 LNHDA and CDR2 SQIVND (reference sequence). In DNA form, the CDR3 reads TGTGCCAGCACTACAGGGAAGGAGGAGGTTGGCTACACCTTC. Translation: CASTTGKEEVGYTF.

The table lists this clonotype with a few counts. The chain has TRBV30 and TRBJ1-1, with unresolved D. Germline CDR1 is GTSNPN and CDR2 is SVGIG (reference sequence). V was pared by 2 bases and J by 0 bases, with 4 bases between. There are 12 residues in the CDR3. For the CDR3, the DNA is TGTGCCTGGAGTCAGATGAACACTGAAGCTTTCTTT. It encodes CAWSQMNTEAFF.

This chain joins TRBV19 and TRBJ2-1; 10 nucleotides align to TRBD2. Trimming cost V 3 bases and J 6 bases; bases outside gene matches: 5. The CDR3 loop spans 15 amino acids. Germline V gene sequence: CDR1 LNHDA, CDR2 SQIVND (reference sequence). The CDR3 nucleotides are TGTGCCAGTAGTATCATAGCGGGGGGCCCCAATGAGCAGTTCTTC. The encoded protein is CASSIIAGGPNEQFF.

This clonotype was detected once. This chain joins TRBV2 and TRBJ1-1; perhaps TRBD1 as D (5 bases). Trimming removed 7 bases at V and 8 bases at J, with 17 bases between. This CDR3 is 13 amino acids long. Looked up from germline, CDR1 is SNHLY and CDR2 is FYNNEI. For the CDR3, the DNA is TGTGCCAGCACCCTAGGGAGGGGAACCGAAGCTTTCTTT. Amino acids: CASTLGRGTEAFF.